One sample yielded the 5 T cell receptor beta chains listed below, sequenced in a study of control samples from healthy donors and cancer patients. Profiled with immunoSEQ multiplex PCR; TCRdb holds only in-frame clones, not every one. The sample holds some 74,000 clones, approximately 94% seen once. The material sequenced was blood. Receptors originate from a woman aged 30 to 39 in good health.

V usage is TRBV29-1 and J usage is TRBJ1-1, with D unresolved. V lost 4 bases and J lost 4, with 16 bases in between. Germline CDR1 SQVTM, CDR2 ANQGSEA. CDR3 length equals 14 residues. CDR3 nucleotide sequence: TGCAGCGTTGTTGGGGTAGAGTTAGGCACTGAAGCTTTCTTT. Amino acid sequence: CSVVGVELGTEAFF.

CDR3 sequence: CASRAPGGAIVTGELFF. The CDR3 DNA sequence: TGTGCCAGCAGGGCCCCCGGGGGAGCTATTGTTACCGGGGAGCTGTTTTTT. The chain joins TRBV25-1 to TRBJ2-2, with D tentatively TRBD2 (6 bases). V shed 6 bases and J shed 5 bases, with 22 bases lying between them. The CDR3 contains 17 residues. Germline V gives CDR1 MGHDK, CDR2 SYGVNS.

The chain employs TRBV2 and TRBJ1-3; the D gene is possibly TRBD1 (5 bases). Per germline, CDR1 SNHLY and CDR2 FYNNEI. The germline V and J ends were trimmed by 7 bases and 0 bases, with 19 bases remaining between them. CDR3 length: 17 residues. The CDR3 reads CASNTPGTDDSGNTIYF. The CDR3 DNA reads TGTGCCAGCAACACCCCCGGGACCGACGACTCTGGAAACACCATATATTTT.

The chain has TRBV5-1 and TRBJ1-1; TRBD1 matches at 8 bases. Germline V CDR1 and CDR2: SGHRS, YFSETQ. This CDR3 contains 16 residues. Unmatched junction bases numbered 8, after V lost 3 bases and J lost 1 base. Here the CDR3 DNA reads TGCGCCAGCAGCTCTGGGCCGACAGGGGAGAACACTGAAGCTTTCTTT. Its translation: CASSSGPTGENTEAFF.

The chain employs TRBV2 and TRBJ1-4, with 8 bases identical to TRBD1. CDR1 is SNHLY and CDR2 is FYNNEI in the germline V gene. The CDR3 has 14 amino acids. V lost 3 bases to trimming and J lost 7 bases; unmatched junction nucleotides: 4. As DNA, the CDR3 is TGTGCCAGCAGTGATCACAGGGGGTCTGAAAAACTGTTTTTT. This sequence encodes CASSDHRGSEKLFF.